The clone carrying this TCR beta chain showed up just a few times. Antigen: not known. Through a sample-barcoded 5' primer and a J-beta primer mix, a second PCR was run for 7 to 11 cycles. Each CDR3 protein gets one entry after TCRdb re-called the 5' RACE reads with MiXCR. The sample has more than 650,000 distinct CDR3 sequences; about a fifth are singletons. This specimen belongs to a study of blood T cells in healthy people across ages. Study-level findings and limits: A roughly linear fall in TCR beta diversity per million T cells was seen with increasing age.

The CDR3 has 14 residues. V dropped 6 bases and J dropped 5; count of bases not matched to a gene: 3. Investigators took around 11 milliliters of peripheral blood from every donor. The sample was blood. This rearrangement joins TRBV12-3 or TRBV12-4 to TRBJ2-1, with 11 bases lining up with TRBD2. The source of this sequence is a man between 70 and 80 years old in good health. CDR3 bases: TGTGCCAGCAGAGATAGCGGGGGGGACAATGAGCAGTTCTTC. Protein sequence: CASRDSGGDNEQFF.